The rows below give T cell receptor beta chains drawn from one sample of a study of blood T cell repertoires in COVID-19. Profiled with immunoSEQ multiplex PCR; TCRdb holds only in-frame clones, not every one. The sample gives some 150,000 clones, 76% of which show up once; approximately 4.5% is in the top ten. Input material: peripheral blood. These receptors were collected from a woman of 80 years or more with active or convalescent COVID-19. Both conserved end residues are part of each CDR3. A D gene is named only where the DNA matches it firmly. The size entry is marked missing in some rows and otherwise reads once, few, many or a size class.

DNA: TGTGCCAGTAGTCGGTCCGGGACAGGGGGCCAAAATTCACCCCTCCACTTT
CDR3: CASSRSGTGGQNSPLHF
V: TRBV19
D: TRBD1
size: NA
J: TRBJ1-6

DNA: TGTGCCAGCAACATGGACACGAACTATGGCTACACCTTC
CDR3: CASNMDTNYGYTF
V: TRBV6-5
D: NA
size: NA
J: TRBJ1-2

DNA: TGTGCCAGTAGGACAGGCCCTCCGGGCAATCAGCCCCAGCATTTT
CDR3: CASRTGPPGNQPQHF
V: TRBV19
D: NA
size: NA
J: TRBJ1-5

DNA: TGTGCCTGGAGTAATGTACACCCTCCATCACCCCTCCACTTT
CDR3: CAWSNVHPPSPLHF
V: TRBV30
D: NA
size: NA
J: TRBJ1-6

DNA: TGCGCCACCAAGTTTCCAGCAGTGGGGGCAGGTTGGGAGCAGTACTTC
CDR3: CATKFPAVGAGWEQYF
V: TRBV10-1
D: NA
size: NA
J: TRBJ2-7

DNA: TGTGCCAGCAAGACTAGCGGGGGGGCCCGTTTCAATGAGCAGTTCTTC
CDR3: CASKTSGGARFNEQFF
V: TRBV28
D: TRBD2
size: NA
J: TRBJ2-1

DNA: TGTGCCAGCAGCAAAGTGAGCGGGCGACCCACAGATACGCAGTATTTT
CDR3: CASSKVSGRPTDTQYF
V: TRBV21-1
D: NA
size: NA
J: TRBJ2-3

DNA: TGTGCCAGCACGGACAGGTCGAACACCGGGGAGCTGTTTTTT
CDR3: CASTDRSNTGELFF
V: TRBV7-9
D: TRBD1
size: NA
J: TRBJ2-2

DNA: TGTGCCAGCAGTTCGACAGGGGGTACGACCGGGGAGCTGTTTTTT
CDR3: CASSSTGGTTGELFF
V: TRBV2
D: TRBD1
size: NA
J: TRBJ2-2

DNA: TGTGCCAGCAGAGGGAGGGATGAGCAGTTCTTC
CDR3: CASRGRDEQFF
V: TRBV28
D: TRBD2
size: NA
J: TRBJ2-1

DNA: TGTGCCAGCAGTCCCTCCCCCGGTGCGGGCCAAGAGACCCAGTACTTC
CDR3: CASSPSPGAGQETQYF
V: TRBV6-4
D: NA
size: NA
J: TRBJ2-5

DNA: TGCGCCAGCAGCCAAAGAGGACAGGGGGGACGGGCTAACTATGGCTACACCTTC
CDR3: CASSQRGQGGRANYGYTF
V: TRBV10-2
D: TRBD1
size: NA
J: TRBJ1-2

DNA: TGTGCCAGCAGCAAGGGACAGGTTTTAATTGTCGAGACCCAGTACTTC
CDR3: CASSKGQVLIVETQYF
V: TRBV5-4
D: TRBD1
size: NA
J: TRBJ2-5

DNA: TGTGCCAGCAGCCAAACAGGGGGCGAAAATTCACCCCTCCACTTT
CDR3: CASSQTGGENSPLHF
V: TRBV3-1/TRBV3-2
D: TRBD1
size: NA
J: TRBJ1-6

DNA: TGTGCCAGCTCACAAGACAGGGACGGCTATGGCTACACCTTC
CDR3: CASSQDRDGYGYTF
V: TRBV18
D: TRBD1
size: few
J: TRBJ1-2

DNA: TGTGCCAGCAGCACACAGGGCTTAAACACTGAAGCTTTCTTT
CDR3: CASSTQGLNTEAFF
V: TRBV5-4
D: NA
size: NA
J: TRBJ1-1

DNA: TGTGCCAGCAGTACCAGGGGAGGGCAGCCCCAGCATTTT
CDR3: CASSTRGGQPQHF
V: TRBV28
D: NA
size: few
J: TRBJ1-5

DNA: TGTGCCAGCAGCCGTTCGACAGGGGGCGGATACGCTGAAGCTTTCTTT
CDR3: CASSRSTGGGYAEAFF
V: TRBV27
D: TRBD1
size: NA
J: TRBJ1-1

DNA: TGTGCCAGCAGTCGGGACAGTCCCGCGGGGGCCAACGTCCTGACTTTC
CDR3: CASSRDSPAGANVLTF
V: TRBV2
D: TRBD1
size: NA
J: TRBJ2-6

DNA: TGTGCCGCATCGGAGTTCGCTAATGAAAAACTGTTTTTT
CDR3: CAASEFANEKLFF
V: TRBV6-4
D: NA
size: NA
J: TRBJ1-4

DNA: TGCGCCAGCAGCTCGGGACTAGCCGTGGGCTCCTACAATGAGCAGTTCTTC
CDR3: CASSSGLAVGSYNEQFF
V: TRBV5-1
D: TRBD2
size: NA
J: TRBJ2-1

DNA: TGTGCCACCAGCAGAGATAGAGATCGCGAGACTCTCGGGAGGTCCTACGAGCAGTACTTC
CDR3: CATSRDRDRETLGRSYEQYF
V: TRBV15
D: TRBD2
size: NA
J: TRBJ2-7

DNA: TGCGCCAGCAGACTGGCAACCTCGGGGGGGTACAATGAGCAGTTCTTC
CDR3: CASRLATSGGYNEQFF
V: TRBV4-1
D: TRBD2
size: NA
J: TRBJ2-1

DNA: TGTGCCAGCAGCCAACACCGTAGATTCTCCTACGAGCAGTACTTC
CDR3: CASSQHRRFSYEQYF
V: TRBV3-1/TRBV3-2
D: NA
size: NA
J: TRBJ2-7

DNA: TGTGCCATCAGTGAGGAGGACAGGGGTTGGTATCAGCCCCAGCATTTT
CDR3: CAISEEDRGWYQPQHF
V: TRBV10-3
D: TRBD1
size: NA
J: TRBJ1-5

DNA: TGTGCCAGCAGTTTCACCCACACGTCCTACGAGCAGTACTTC
CDR3: CASSFTHTSYEQYF
V: TRBV27
D: NA
size: NA
J: TRBJ2-7

DNA: TGTGCCAGCAGCTTAATTTCAGGGGGCAACACTGAAGCTTTCTTT
CDR3: CASSLISGGNTEAFF
V: TRBV7-9
D: TRBD1
size: few
J: TRBJ1-1

DNA: TGTGCCAGCACCCCAAATTGGCAGAACACAGATACGCAGTATTTT
CDR3: CASTPNWQNTDTQYF
V: TRBV27
D: NA
size: NA
J: TRBJ2-3

DNA: TGTGCCAGCAGCTTTCTAGCGGGGGGTAGGAACGAGCAGTACTTC
CDR3: CASSFLAGGRNEQYF
V: TRBV13
D: TRBD2
size: NA
J: TRBJ2-7

DNA: TGTGCCAGCAGCGTAGGGGGGCCAGGGGATACGCAGTATTTT
CDR3: CASSVGGPGDTQYF
V: TRBV9
D: NA
size: many
J: TRBJ2-3